The next 19 T cell receptor beta chains were all read from a single sample in a study of shared clonotypes between healthy human individuals. Here immunoSEQ multiplex PCR was the method, and the copy in TCRdb shows in-frame clones only, minus some. Among 550,000 to 750,000 clones listed, about 90% were seen once. CD8 cells classed as naive were CD45RO-negative and positively selected for CCR7, excluding terminally differentiated effector memory CD45RA+ cells. Input material: naive CD8+ T cells sorted from blood. The receptors shown here come from a man between 25 and 39 years old in good health.

The rearrangement links TRBV5-4 to TRBJ2-2; TRBD1 matches at 8 bases. The CDR3 has 15 amino acids. Trimming took 4 bases from V and 2 from J; bases not matched to a gene: 4. CDR1 is SGHNT and CDR2 is YYREEE in the germline V gene (reference sequence). The CDR3 coding sequence is TGTGCCAGCAGCCGGACAGGGTTTAACACCGGGGAGCTGTTTTTT. Protein product: CASSRTGFNTGELFF.

The chain employs TRBV27 and TRBJ2-1; D perhaps matches TRBD1 (5 bases). V was trimmed by 5 bases and J by 3 bases, leaving 17 bases between them. CDR1 MNHEY and CDR2 SMNVEV come from the germline V gene (reference sequence). The CDR3 spans 16 residues. Written as DNA, the CDR3 is TGTGCCAGCAGTCCAGGGCAACTTGGGGACTACAATGAGCAGTTCTTC. Its translation: CASSPGQLGDYNEQFF.

V and J are TRBV29-1 and TRBJ2-7; a weak D match, TRBD1 (6 bases). The V end lost 7 bases, the J end lost 5 bases, and 15 bases lay between the germline ends. The length of the CDR3 is 12 residues. Germline loops: CDR1 SQVTM, CDR2 ANQGSEA. The CDR3 DNA follows: TGCAGCGCTCAAGACAGGAACCACGAGCAGTACTTC. It encodes CSAQDRNHEQYF.

V is TRBV14 and J is TRBJ2-7; 11 bases align to TRBD1. J gave up 6 bases and V 4 bases, and 8 bases lay outside the gene matches. The CDR3 contains 15 residues. The germline V gene has CDR1 SGHDN and CDR2 FVKESK. The CDR3 here is CASSPRRTGGFEQYF. Written as DNA, the CDR3 is TGTGCCAGCAGCCCGCGACGGACAGGGGGCTTCGAGCAGTACTTC.

This chain connects TRBV7-2 to TRBJ2-7; tentatively, D is TRBD1 (7 bases). This CDR3 has 15 amino acids. The germline V gene encodes CDR1 SGHTA and CDR2 FQGNSA. Trimming left V 5 bases short and J 5 bases short, with 19 bases between. Written as DNA, the CDR3 is TGTGCCAGCAGCGGCCACAGGGGAGGCTACCACGAGCAGTACTTC. This sequence encodes CASSGHRGGYHEQYF. The whole variable domain, filled in from reference TRBV7-2 and TRBJ2-7, reads GAGVSQSPSNKVTEKGKDVELRCDPISGHTALYWYRQSLGQGLEFLIYFQGNSAPDKSGLPSDRFSAERTGGSVSTLTIQRTQQEDSAVYLCASSGHRGGYHEQYFGPGTRLTVT.

The chain uses TRBV10-3 and TRBJ2-3; TRBD2 agrees at 7 bases. The CDR3 length is 15 residues. The junction had 15 bases not matched to a gene; V was cut back by 10 bases and J by 5 bases. The germline V gene has CDR1 ENHRY and CDR2 SYGVKD. The CDR3 reads CATGLGEGLGDTQYF. The DNA of the CDR3 is TGTGCCACCGGCCTGGGGGAGGGCCTGGGAGATACGCAGTATTTT.

The V gene is TRBV6-5, the J gene TRBJ1-4; D is unresolved. The CDR3 runs to 13 residues. CDR1 and CDR2 (germline): MNHEY, SVGAGI. Trimming cost V 0 bases and J 13 bases, with 12 bases left between them. Here the CDR3 reads CASSYSGGFGLFF. Here the CDR3 DNA reads TGTGCCAGCAGTTACTCAGGAGGGTTTGGACTGTTTTTT.

V is TRBV5-6 and J is TRBJ2-2, with 10 bases identical to TRBD2. This CDR3 is 16 amino acids long. CDR1 is SGHDT and CDR2 is YYEEEE in the germline V gene. Unmatched junction bases numbered 10, after V lost 7 bases and J lost 4 bases. The CDR3 sequence: CASSVAGGAGTGELFF. The CDR3 DNA reads TGTGCCAGCTCTGTAGCGGGAGGAGCGGGCACCGGGGAGCTGTTTTTT.

CDR3 in amino acids: CASSSGQGGFGANVLTF. In nucleotides, the CDR3 is TGTGCCAGCAGTTCGGGACAGGGGGGCTTTGGGGCCAACGTCCTGACTTTC. The rearrangement links TRBV27 to TRBJ2-6, with 11 bases aligning to TRBD1. V shed 4 bases, J shed 3 bases, and the junction held 5 bases outside the gene matches. Germline CDR1 and CDR2: MNHEY and SMNVEV (reference sequence). There are 17 residues in the CDR3.

V gene TRBV27 combines with J gene TRBJ2-3; the match to TRBD1 covers 7 bases. The CDR3 covers 18 residues. With V trimmed by 4 bases and J by 6 bases, 19 bases remained unmatched. Germline-derived CDR1 and CDR2 are MNHEY and SMNVEV (reference sequence). The CDR3 reads CASSSDREGPKATDTQYF. CDR3 in DNA: TGTGCCAGCAGTTCAGACAGGGAAGGACCGAAGGCAACTGATACGCAGTATTTT.

This chain uses TRBV27 with TRBJ1-4; D is ambiguous. CDR1 is MNHEY and CDR2 is SMNVEV in the germline V gene (reference sequence). The CDR3 is 15 residues long. The V gene lost 3 bases and the J gene lost 3 bases, with 11 bases spanning the gap. CDR3: CASSFYLGSNEKLFF. Here the CDR3 DNA reads TGTGCCAGCAGTTTTTACTTGGGTTCTAATGAAAAACTGTTTTTT.

The chain joins TRBV27 to TRBJ2-7; TRBD2 aligns across 11 bases. Germline V gene sequence: CDR1 MNHEY, CDR2 SMNVEV (reference sequence). The CDR3 spans 16 residues. V dropped 3 bases and J dropped 7; count of bases not matched to a gene: 11. CDR3 loop: CASSFWTSGPLGEQYF. In DNA form, the CDR3 reads TGTGCCAGCAGTTTCTGGACTAGCGGGCCCCTAGGTGAGCAGTACTTC.

The chain uses TRBV9 and TRBJ1-4, with a tentative D call TRBD1 (6 bases). The CDR3 is 17 residues long. The germline V gene encodes CDR1 SGDLS and CDR2 YYNGEE. The germline V and J ends were trimmed by 3 bases and 0 bases, with 15 bases remaining between them. DNA of the CDR3: TGTGCCAGCAGCGAACTAGGGGGTAGCGCAACTAATGAAAAACTGTTTTTT. Its translation: CASSELGGSATNEKLFF.

The V call is TRBV7-9, the J call TRBJ1-2; 7 bases are shared with TRBD1. This CDR3 has 14 amino acids. Germline V gene lookup returns CDR1 SEHNR and CDR2 FQNEAQ (reference sequence). J gave up 6 bases and V 2 bases, and 6 bases lay outside the gene matches. The CDR3 DNA sequence: TGTGCCAGCAGCTTAAAAGACAGGGCAGATGGCTACACCTTC. Translation: CASSLKDRADGYTF.

The table lists this clone with a count of one. This rearrangement joins TRBV6-6 to TRBJ1-1; D not resolved. CDR1 and CDR2 (germline): MNHNY, SVGAGI (reference sequence). The CDR3 contains 15 residues. Trimming took 2 bases from V and 0 from J, leaving 10 bases between them. CDR3 in DNA: TGTGCCAGCAGTTACCTGCTCGAGCTGAACACTGAAGCTTTCTTT. Residues: CASSYLLELNTEAFF.

V and J are TRBV7-9 and TRBJ2-3; 7 bases line up with TRBD2. This CDR3 has 12 residues. The J segment lost 8 bases and the V segment lost 6 bases, leaving 5 bases of the junction unmatched. Germline V gene data show CDR1 as SEHNR and CDR2 as FQNEAQ (reference sequence). The CDR3 region has the DNA TGTGCCAGCAGAGGGTTAGCGGGTACGCAGTATTTT. This translates into CASRGLAGTQYF.

The rearrangement links TRBV11-2 to TRBJ2-7; D ambiguous. The CDR3 is made up of 13 amino acids. Trimming took off 3 bases at V and 5 bases at J, with 11 bases between the two ends. Germline V gene lookup returns CDR1 SGHAT and CDR2 FQNNGV. CDR3 nucleotide sequence: TGTGCCAGCAGCTTCGGGCTGAGTGACGAGCAGTACTTC. This translates into CASSFGLSDEQYF. Full variable domain (outside the CDR3, taken from reference TRBV11-2 and TRBJ2-7): EAGVAQSPRYKIIEKRQSVAFWCNPISGHATLYWYQQILGQGPKLLIQFQNNGVVDDSQLPKDRFSAERLKGVDSTLKIQPAKLEDSAVYLCASSFGLSDEQYFGPGTRLTVT.

The gene calls are TRBV6-5 and TRBJ2-5; D is uncertain. Between the trimmed V and J ends, which lost 3 bases and 2 bases, there was a span of 13 bases. Germline lookup yields CDR1 MNHEY and CDR2 SVGAGI. This CDR3 spans 15 amino acids. CDR3 bases: TGTGCCAGCAGTTATGGGCAGAAGGTGCAAGAGACCCAGTACTTC. Amino acid sequence: CASSYGQKVQETQYF.

The chain recombines TRBV5-1 with TRBJ2-7; 7 bases match TRBD2. This CDR3 is built from 14 residues. The germline V gene has CDR1 SGHRS and CDR2 YFSETQ. V shed 4 bases and J 3 bases; nucleotides not matched to a gene: 7. CDR3 nucleotide sequence: TGCGCCAGCAGCCCCCGGGCGGGAGACTACGAGCAGTACTTC. Translating it yields CASSPRAGDYEQYF.